This entry is about one T cell receptor beta chain. The antigen is not known. The sample originates from a study of T-cell reconstitution after alpha-beta-depleted transplantation in children. Study findings and constraints: From surviving recipient T cells and thymic progenitors came the high day-60 TCRbeta diversity observed in some patients. Among T cells one year after transplant, newly produced cells accounted for most counts and diversity.

Unique molecular identifiers were incorporated when the TCRbeta library was constructed. TCRdb called the PCR reads again in MiXCR, with one record for every CDR3 protein. The sample shows approximately 1,000,000 distinct CDR3 sequences, about 29% of them seen only once. The sequences come from PBMCs, mostly from graft donor cells, collected 360 days after TCRalphabeta/CD19-depleted stem cell transplant. The TCR originated in a boy under two years old who had a stem cell transplant for SCID, so the T cells may come from the graft donor.

In DNA form, the CDR3 reads TGCAGTGCTAGGGGGACAGGCGCCTTGGGAGCTTTCTTT. It specifies CSARGTGALGAFF. This chain uses TRBV20-1 with TRBJ1-1; 8 bases map to TRBD1. This CDR3 spans 13 amino acids. Per germline, CDR1 DFQATT and CDR2 SNEGSKA (reference sequence). Trimming at V came to 3 bases and at J to 10 bases, leaving 10 bases not matched to a gene.